Shown below are 11 T cell receptor beta chains from a single sample sequenced in a study of blood T cell repertoires in COVID-19. Clones were read by immunoSEQ multiplex PCR, and TCRdb kept only the in-frame ones, dropping some. The sample includes approximately 270,000 clones, about 90% seen only once; the top ten take approximately 2%. The sequencing input was PBMCs or T cells enriched from blood (not recorded which). The receptors stem from a woman aged 55-75 years who had recovered from COVID-19.

The chain couples TRBV19 to TRBJ2-7, with 7 nucleotides matching TRBD1. Germline V gene lookup returns CDR1 LNHDA and CDR2 SQIVND (reference sequence). V lost 4 bases and J lost 5; bases outside the gene matches: 5. This CDR3 is 13 amino acids long. The CDR3 DNA sequence: TGTGCCAGTAGTAGGCAGGGGGTCGACGAGCAGTACTTC. Protein: CASSRQGVDEQYF.

This chain joins TRBV4-1 and TRBJ2-6; 9 bases line up with TRBD1. From germline, CDR1 is MGHRA and CDR2 YSYEKL. V was pared by 4 bases and J by 0 bases, with 7 bases of the junction left unmatched. The CDR3 runs to 18 residues. This CDR3 is CASSLGQGPLSGANVLTF. The CDR3 DNA sequence: TGCGCCAGCAGCCTAGGACAGGGGCCCCTCTCTGGGGCCAACGTCCTGACTTTC.

The gene calls are TRBV28 and TRBJ1-5; D unclear. The CDR3 sequence is 14 residues long. Trimming removed 5 bases at V and 7 bases at J, with 15 bases between. Per germline, CDR1 MDHEN and CDR2 SYDVKM. The CDR3 nucleotides read TGTGCCAGCAGTCGAACCACTTTAGCCCAGCCCCAGCATTTT. Its protein is CASSRTTLAQPQHF.

The V and J genes are TRBV12-5 and TRBJ2-3; TRBD2 matches 9 bases. Trimming removed 1 base from V and 5 bases from J; junction bases left unmatched: 4. CDR3 length: 15 residues. CDR1 is LGHNT, CDR2 FRNRAP, per germline. CDR3 DNA: TGTGCTAGTGGTTTGGGGACTAGCGTAGGAGATACGCAGTATTTT. Residues: CASGLGTSVGDTQYF.

J is TRBJ2-6 and V is TRBV28, with 12 nucleotides matching TRBD1. The V gene end was trimmed by 7 bases and the J gene end by 1 base; junction bases not matched to a gene: 5. This CDR3 region has 17 residues. Germline V lookup: CDR1 MDHEN, CDR2 SYDVKM. CDR3 DNA: TGTGCCAGCACCGGGACAGGGGGCGCGTCTGGGGCCAACGTCCTGACTTTC. This gives the protein CASTGTGGASGANVLTF.

The chain has TRBV7-9 and TRBJ1-4, with a possible D match to TRBD1 (5 bases). Trimming shortened V by 5 bases and J by 7 bases, and 20 bases separated the two germline ends. The CDR3 is 16 residues long. The germline gives CDR1 SEHNR, CDR2 FQNEAQ (reference sequence). The CDR3 loop is CASSARDFSSREKLFF. In DNA, the CDR3 is TGTGCCAGCAGCGCGCGGGACTTCTCTTCGCGTGAAAAACTGTTTTTT. Drawing the rest from reference TRBV7-9 and TRBJ1-4, the complete variable domain is DTGVSQNPRHKITKRGQNVTFRCDPISEHNRLYWYRQTLGQGPEFLTYFQNEAQLEKSRLLSDRFSAERPKGSFSTLEIQRTEQGDSAMYLCASSARDFSSREKLFFGSGTQLSVL.

DNA of the CDR3: TGTGCCCGCTGCATTAAGCCCCAGCATTTT. This translates into CARCIKPQHF. The V gene is TRBV21-1, the J gene TRBJ1-5. TRBV21-1 is noted as a pseudogene. There are 10 residues in the CDR3.

This clone has more than one count but fewer than ten. This chain links TRBV12-3 or TRBV12-4 with TRBJ1-2; the D is unclear. This CDR3 comprises 13 residues. V dropped 6 bases and J dropped 14 bases, with 22 bases sitting between them. Here the CDR3 DNA reads TGTGCCAGCAGCCCATCGGAGAGAGCGAATGAGACCTTC. It specifies CASSPSERANETF.

CDR3 loop: CASSQRQGWGNTEAFF. In DNA form, the CDR3 reads TGCGCCAGCAGCCAAAGACAGGGGTGGGGGAACACTGAAGCTTTCTTT. This chain uses TRBV4-1 with TRBJ1-1; 8 bases agree with TRBD1. Looked up from germline, CDR1 is MGHRA and CDR2 is YSYEKL. J was trimmed by 1 base and V by 2 bases; bases with no gene match: 6. This CDR3 is 16 amino acids long.

J is TRBJ2-2 and V is TRBV21-1; the table calls TRBD2, which could not be checked here. TRBV21-1 is classified as a pseudogene. This CDR3 is 17 amino acids long. Here the CDR3 DNA reads TGTGCCAGCAGCAAAGGGACTAGCGGGGAGGGGAACGGGGAGCTGTTTTTT. Translating it yields CASSKGTSGEGNGELFF.

J is TRBJ2-7 and V is TRBV18, with 7 bases lining up with TRBD1. The CDR3 extends over 15 amino acids. Trimming cost V 1 base and J 1 base; bases outside gene matches: 4. Germline CDR1 is KGHSH and CDR2 is LQKENI. CDR3 residues: CASSPQRQGSYEQYF. The CDR3 DNA reads TGTGCCAGCTCACCACAGCGACAGGGATCCTACGAGCAGTACTTC.